This entry lists 15 T cell receptor beta chains sequenced from one sample in a study of blood T cell repertoires in COVID-19. Profiled with immunoSEQ multiplex PCR; TCRdb holds only in-frame clones, not every one. The table shows 150,000 to 200,000 clones, with approximately 80% occurring only once. The sequenced sample consisted of peripheral blood. The origin of the receptors is an elderly woman with COVID-19, enrolled during active disease.

The V call is TRBV6-5, the J call TRBJ1-2; D unresolved. The ends were cut back, 2 bases at V and 4 bases at J, with 8 bases in the middle. This CDR3 is 13 amino acids long. Germline values: CDR1 MNHEY, CDR2 SVGAGI. For the CDR3, the DNA is TGTGCCAGCAGTTACAGGCGGCTCTATGGCTACACCTTC. Its protein product is CASSYRRLYGYTF.

This clone turned up a few times. The chain has TRBV4-1 and TRBJ1-2; tentative D call: TRBD1 (6 bases). The CDR3 loop spans 14 amino acids. Germline V gives CDR1 MGHRA, CDR2 YSYEKL. The V gene lost 0 bases and the J gene lost 2 bases, with 7 bases spanning the gap. The DNA of the CDR3 is TGCGCCAGCAGCCAAGATACAGGGAACTATGGCTACACCTTC. Translation gives CASSQDTGNYGYTF.

The chain employs TRBV7-9 and TRBJ1-2; unclear D gene. Looked up from germline, CDR1 is SEHNR and CDR2 is FQNEAQ (reference sequence). The V end was cut by 6 bases, the J end by 6 bases, with 11 bases between. CDR3 length equals 12 residues. The CDR3 protein is CASRLDGDGYTF. CDR3 coding DNA: TGTGCCAGCAGGCTAGACGGCGATGGCTACACCTTC.

This rearrangement joins TRBV9 to TRBJ2-1, with D possibly being TRBD2 (6 bases). V lost 4 bases and J 6 bases, leaving 23 bases between the germline ends. The germline gives CDR1 SGDLS, CDR2 YYNGEE. The CDR3 is 17 residues long. CDR3 sequence (DNA): TGTGCCAGCAGCCCATGGGTGGGGCAGTTGGGGGGCAATGAGCAGTTCTTC. Translating it yields CASSPWVGQLGGNEQFF.

The chain employs TRBV5-6 and TRBJ2-2, with 7 bases aligning to TRBD1. V shed 6 bases, J shed 0 bases, and the junction held 11 bases outside the gene matches. CDR3 size: 17 residues. Per germline, CDR1 SGHDT and CDR2 YYEEEE. CDR3 in DNA: TGTGCCAGCACCCTGGGGGACAGCCCCTCGAACACCGGGGAGCTGTTTTTT. Protein product: CASTLGDSPSNTGELFF.

The chain uses TRBV11-2 and TRBJ2-1, with 8 bases lining up with TRBD2. CDR1 SGHAT and CDR2 FQNNGV come from the germline V gene. J gave up 6 bases and V 3 bases, and 7 bases lay outside the gene matches. CDR3 length: 15 amino acids. The CDR3 protein is CASSFGFSGSNEQFF. Written as DNA, the CDR3 is TGTGCCAGCAGCTTCGGGTTCAGCGGGAGCAATGAGCAGTTCTTC.

This rearrangement joins TRBV28 to TRBJ2-7; D is perhaps TRBD2 (5 bases). Germline CDR1 reads MDHEN; CDR2 reads SYDVKM. V dropped 2 bases and J dropped 7 bases, with 15 bases sitting between them. CDR3 length: 14 amino acids. DNA of the CDR3: TGTGCCAGCAGTTTAATCGGGGTCCTACGAGAGCAGTACTTC. It encodes CASSLIGVLREQYF.

The CDR3 is CASSKGVVETQYF. The CDR3 region has the DNA TGTGCCAGTAGTAAAGGGGTAGTGGAGACCCAGTACTTC. The chain recombines TRBV19 with TRBJ2-5; tentative D call: TRBD1 (5 bases). CDR3 length: 13 residues. The germline V gene encodes CDR1 LNHDA and CDR2 SQIVND (reference sequence). Trimming stripped 4 bases from V and 5 bases from J, with 11 bases between.

The chain has TRBV9 and TRBJ2-2, with 8 bases identical to TRBD2. CDR1 is SGDLS and CDR2 is YYNGEE in the germline V gene. This CDR3 region has 19 residues. The ends lost 2 bases at V and 3 bases at J; junction bases unmatched: 15. CDR3 sequence: CASSVVLAGSTPYTGELFF. The CDR3 DNA reads TGTGCCAGCAGCGTCGTCCTAGCGGGCTCTACCCCCTACACCGGGGAGCTGTTTTTT.

V usage is TRBV7-9 and J usage is TRBJ2-3; 8 bases are a match to TRBD2. V was pared by 4 bases and J by 3 bases, with 12 bases of the junction left unmatched. The CDR3 is made up of 17 amino acids. Germline V lookup: CDR1 SEHNR, CDR2 FQNEAQ (reference sequence). CDR3 sequence reads: CASSSSRLAGLTDTQYF. The CDR3 DNA follows: TGTGCCAGCAGCTCCTCGCGGCTAGCGGGTTTGACAGATACGCAGTATTTT.

The genes are TRBV5-6 and TRBJ1-6, with D possibly matching TRBD1 (6 bases). Per germline, CDR1 SGHDT and CDR2 YYEEEE. Trimming stripped 2 bases from V and 9 bases from J, with 24 bases between. CDR3 length: 18 amino acids. The CDR3 region is CASSFGQKRMSFSSPLHF. CDR3 nucleotides: TGTGCCAGCAGCTTCGGACAGAAAAGGATGAGTTTCAGTTCACCCCTCCACTTT.

This chain uses TRBV5-1 with TRBJ1-4; possible D gene TRBD1, 6 bases. The germline CDR1 and CDR2 sequences are SGHRS and YFSETQ. The CDR3 has 14 amino acids. V shed 3 bases and J shed 3 bases, with 9 bases lying between them. The CDR3 sequence: CASSSDRPNEKLFF. The CDR3 coding sequence is TGCGCCAGCAGCTCGGACAGACCTAATGAAAAACTGTTTTTT.

The chain has TRBV7-9 and TRBJ1-5; tentative D call: TRBD1 (5 bases). V gave up 5 bases and J gave up 6 bases, with 11 bases separating them. CDR1 is SEHNR and CDR2 is FQNEAQ in the germline V gene (reference sequence). This CDR3 region has 13 residues. CDR3 protein: CASSQGEGQPQHF. The CDR3 DNA is TGTGCCAGCAGCCAAGGGGAGGGTCAGCCCCAGCATTTT.

This clone was recorded once. CDR3 sequence (DNA): TGTGCCAGCAGTTACTCATCGGGGAGTGGCACCGGGGAGCTGTTTTTT. It codes for CASSYSSGSGTGELFF. The V and J genes are TRBV6-5 and TRBJ2-2, with a possible D match to TRBD2 (5 bases). The V end lost 0 bases, the J end lost 4 bases, and 12 bases lay between the germline ends. Germline CDR1 and CDR2: MNHEY and SVGAGI. The CDR3 runs 16 residues.

V and J are TRBV10-2 and TRBJ2-1, with 9 bases identical to TRBD2. Germline CDR1 is WSHSY and CDR2 is SAAADI. J was trimmed by 0 bases and V by 0 bases; bases with no gene match: 6. CDR3 length: 18 amino acids. The CDR3 DNA sequence: TGCGCCAGCAGTGAGTCGGGGCTAGCGGGGAGCTCCTACAATGAGCAGTTCTTC. Protein: CASSESGLAGSSYNEQFF.